Detailed here is one T cell receptor beta chain. Its cognate antigen is unknown. The same CDR3 also results from other DNA sequences found in this sample. This sample is drawn from a study of cytomegalovirus exposure and HLA in healthy donors. The overall study: Unique TCR beta sequences numbering some 120 million came from 150 million to 200 million T cells in an earlier analysis. Notes on the study in general: In vitro assays verified that a few CMV-associated chains recognized CMV antigens specifically. Association with HLA alleles at 0.05 false discovery rate was found for 16,951 TCR beta sequences in a later analysis.

V shed 0 bases and J shed 4 bases, with 9 bases lying between them. Germline V CDR1 and CDR2: SGHTA, FQGNSA. This CDR3 has 14 amino acids. PCR used 60 Vbeta primers and 13 Jbeta primers. TCRdb's copy holds only in-frame clones and misses some; the assay was immunoSEQ multiplex PCR. The sample comprises about 170,000 clones, approximately 80% of which are singletons, and more than 1% rests with the top ten. V gene TRBV7-2 combines with J gene TRBJ1-2, with D possibly being TRBD1 (5 bases). Sequencing used PBMCs. The sequence was collected from a boy younger than 10 in good health and CMV-seronegative. The CDR3 loop is CASSLAQGSYGYTF. CDR3 nucleotide sequence: TGTGCCAGCAGCTTAGCGCAGGGATCCTATGGCTACACCTTC.